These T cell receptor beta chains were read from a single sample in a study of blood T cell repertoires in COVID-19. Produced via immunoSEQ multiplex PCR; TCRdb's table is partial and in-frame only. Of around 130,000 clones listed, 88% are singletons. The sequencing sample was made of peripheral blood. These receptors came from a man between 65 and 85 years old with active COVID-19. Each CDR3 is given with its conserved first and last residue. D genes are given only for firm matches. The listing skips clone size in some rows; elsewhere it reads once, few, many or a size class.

TGTGCCAGCAGTGTGGGGGACAGGGGGTTTCCCGGGACTAACGAGTTCTTC	CASSVGDRGFPGTNEFF	TRBV6-1	TRBD1	TRBJ2-1	.
TGTGCCAGCAGCCAAGACCCACAGGGTGTCAAAAACATTCAGTACTTC	CASSQDPQGVKNIQYF	TRBV4-2	.	TRBJ2-4	.
TGCGCCAGCAGCCAGAGACTAGCGGGAGGTGGTGAGACCCAGTACTTC	CASSQRLAGGGETQYF	TRBV4-3	TRBD2	TRBJ2-5	.
TGTGCCAGCAGTCGACTAGTCGGCGTTGGGAACACCGGGGAGCTGTTTTTT	CASSRLVGVGNTGELFF	TRBV6-6	.	TRBJ2-2	.
TGTGCCAGCAGCGTAGGCCAGGCCAACTACGAGCAGTACTTC	CASSVGQANYEQYF	TRBV9	.	TRBJ2-7	.
TGTGCCAGCATCCTGACTGCCTCAGATACGCAGTATTTT	CASILTASDTQYF	TRBV12-3/TRBV12-4	.	TRBJ2-3	.
TGTGCCAGCAGTTTACTAGCGGGAGGGCCCAATGAGCAGTTCTTC	CASSLLAGGPNEQFF	TRBV3-1/TRBV3-2	TRBD2	TRBJ2-1	.
TGTGCCACCCGGGGGGACCCCTACGAGCAGTACTTC	CATRGDPYEQYF	TRBV28	TRBD2	TRBJ2-7	once
TGTGCCAGCAGCCAGGGACAGGGCATTCGGTCAGATACGCAGTATTTT	CASSQGQGIRSDTQYF	TRBV5-8	TRBD1	TRBJ2-3	.
TGTGCCAGCAGTACCAGGACAGGGGGGCATGGCTACACCTTC	CASSTRTGGHGYTF	TRBV28	TRBD1	TRBJ1-2	.
TGTGCCAGTGGAGGGGATAATTCTGGAAACACCATATATTTT	CASGGDNSGNTIYF	TRBV28	.	TRBJ1-3	.
TGTGCCAGCAGCCAAGCGGGGGACCACGAGCAGTACTTC	CASSQAGDHEQYF	TRBV5-5	TRBD2	TRBJ2-7	few
TGTGCCAGCAGTTACCGGATACCAGGGTACGACACTGAAGCTTTCTTT	CASSYRIPGYDTEAFF	TRBV6-5	.	TRBJ1-1	once
TGCGCCAGCAGCTTGGAAATGGAGAGGGAGCAGTTCTTC	CASSLEMEREQFF	TRBV5-1	.	TRBJ2-1	.
TGTGCCAGCAGTGTTTTCTCCGCGAACACCGGGGAGCTGTTTTTT	CASSVFSANTGELFF	TRBV25-1	.	TRBJ2-2	.
TGTGCCAGCTCACCGGGGAGCTCCTACGAGCAGTACTTC	CASSPGSSYEQYF	TRBV18	.	TRBJ2-7	once
TGTGCCAGCAGTCCTCGTTGGGGAGGCGAGCAGTACTTC	CASSPRWGGEQYF	TRBV12-3/TRBV12-4	.	TRBJ2-7	.
TGTGCCAGCAGCCCCTGGGCAGGGATCAATCAGCCCCAGCATTTT	CASSPWAGINQPQHF	TRBV7-8	.	TRBJ1-5	.
TGTGCCACCAGCAGTACAGGGGGTAATGAGCAGTTCTTC	CATSSTGGNEQFF	TRBV15	TRBD1	TRBJ2-1	.
TGTGCCACCAGCAGAGGGGGGGAGCGCGGCTACACCTTC	CATSRGGERGYTF	TRBV15	.	TRBJ1-2	.
TGTGCCAGTAGTCTGAGGACAGGGGGGACCGGGGAGCTGTTTTTT	CASSLRTGGTGELFF	TRBV19	TRBD1	TRBJ2-2	.
TGCGCCAGCAGGGACCAGGGGTCGGGTCCCTACGAGCAGTACTTC	CASRDQGSGPYEQYF	TRBV5-1	.	TRBJ2-7	.
TGCAGCGTCGCTACGGGACTAGGGGACTACGAGCAGTACTTC	CSVATGLGDYEQYF	TRBV29-1	TRBD2	TRBJ2-7	.
TGCGCCAGCAGCCCACGGAGAGCCTACGAGCAGTACTTC	CASSPRRAYEQYF	TRBV5-8	.	TRBJ2-7	.
TGTGCCAGCGGGAGGGAAAGCTTGGGAGAGCAGTACTTC	CASGRESLGEQYF	TRBV2	TRBD2	TRBJ2-7	.
TGTGCCAGCGTTACCTCCGGGACTAGCGTCTACGAGCAGTACTTC	CASVTSGTSVYEQYF	TRBV28	TRBD2	TRBJ2-7	.
TGTGCCACCAGTGGCTATAGCGGGCTCACAGATACGCAGTATTTT	CATSGYSGLTDTQYF	TRBV24-1	TRBD2	TRBJ2-3	.
TGCGCCAGCAGCTTCAACAGGGGGTCTGGGGCCAACGTCCTGACTTTC	CASSFNRGSGANVLTF	TRBV5-1	TRBD1	TRBJ2-6	.
TGTGCCAGCAGTCGCGGACTAGCGGGATGGTACAATGAGCAGTTCTTC	CASSRGLAGWYNEQFF	TRBV28	TRBD2	TRBJ2-1	.
TGTGCCAGCAGTTCACTTAGCTATGAGCAGTTCTTC	CASSSLSYEQFF	TRBV16	.	TRBJ2-1	.
TGTGCCAGCAGCTTAGATGGTACAGGGATCTCTGGAAACACCATATATTTT	CASSLDGTGISGNTIYF	TRBV7-2	.	TRBJ1-3	.
TGTGCCAGCAGCTCCGGTGACACCCTCAATCAGCCCCAGCATTTT	CASSSGDTLNQPQHF	TRBV7-2	.	TRBJ1-5	.
TGTGCCATCAGTGGAACCTCCGGGACTAGCGGGAGTCACGAGCAGTACTTC	CAISGTSGTSGSHEQYF	TRBV10-3	TRBD2	TRBJ2-7	.
TGCGCCAGCAGCCCATCGACAGGGAACCACTATGGCTACACCTTC	CASSPSTGNHYGYTF	TRBV5-1	TRBD1	TRBJ1-2	.
TGCGCCAGCAGTGATAACAGGGCCTATGGCTACACCTTC	CASSDNRAYGYTF	TRBV10-2	.	TRBJ1-2	.
TGTGCCAGCAGTCCGCTACAGGTATACCAAGAGACCCAGTACTTC	CASSPLQVYQETQYF	TRBV28	.	TRBJ2-5	.
TGTGCCATCAGTGAAAGGGCCTTATCCGACAGCACTGCCGGGGAGCTGTTTTTT	CAISERALSDSTAGELFF	TRBV10-3	.	TRBJ2-2	.
TGCGCCAGCAGCCAAGATCTGTGGGCAGGGGGTACCTACAATGAGCAGTTCTTC	CASSQDLWAGGTYNEQFF	TRBV4-1	TRBD1	TRBJ2-1	.
TGTGCCAGCAGTCGTGGGGGGGGAAACACCATATATTTT	CASSRGGGNTIYF	TRBV25-1	.	TRBJ1-3	.
TGCGCCAGCAGCTCCCGGACTGTCAACACAGATACGCAGTATTTT	CASSSRTVNTDTQYF	TRBV5-1	.	TRBJ2-3	.
TGCAGCGCCTGGGGGGGACAGGGATACACTGAAGCTTTCTTT	CSAWGGQGYTEAFF	TRBV29-1	TRBD1	TRBJ1-1	.
TGTGCCAGCAGCCAAGATTGGGGCAGGGTTCGAAACACTGAAGCTTTCTTT	CASSQDWGRVRNTEAFF	TRBV14	.	TRBJ1-1	.
TGCGCCAGCAGCCAAGATCCGACAGGGGCCGGGGAGCTGTTTTTT	CASSQDPTGAGELFF	TRBV4-3	TRBD1	TRBJ2-2	.
TGCGCCAGCAGCCAGATCTCAGGGCAGGGGTATGGCTACACCTTC	CASSQISGQGYGYTF	TRBV4-1	.	TRBJ1-2	.
TGTGCCAGCAGCCAAGCTCCTACAGGGGGCGCGGATCAGCCCCAGCATTTT	CASSQAPTGGADQPQHF	TRBV4-2	TRBD1	TRBJ1-5	few
TGTGCCAGCAGTGAAAGGGGCAGGGGGCTTTATTCACCCCTCCACTTT	CASSERGRGLYSPLHF	TRBV6-1	TRBD1	TRBJ1-6	once
TGTGCCACCAGCACCCACAAGGGGGACCAAGAGACCCAGTACTTC	CATSTHKGDQETQYF	TRBV15	.	TRBJ2-5	.
TGTGCCAGCAGTTACCGGAGGGTAACCGGGGAGCTGTTTTTT	CASSYRRVTGELFF	TRBV6-2/TRBV6-3	.	TRBJ2-2	.
TGTGCCAGCAGCCCTCAAGCGGGAGGTGGGTACAATGAGCAGTTCTTC	CASSPQAGGGYNEQFF	TRBV9	TRBD2	TRBJ2-1	.
TGTGCCAGCAGCCCCCGACAGGCGTACACTGAAGCTTTCTTT	CASSPRQAYTEAFF	TRBV6-6	.	TRBJ1-1	.
TGTGCCAGCAGCCTAGGATTACCTGCTACCGAGCAGTACTTC	CASSLGLPATEQYF	TRBV11-2	.	TRBJ2-7	.
TGCGCCAGCAGCACTGGGGGCCCACAAGAGACCCAGTACTTC	CASSTGGPQETQYF	TRBV5-1	.	TRBJ2-5	.